These 8 T cell receptor beta chains were sequenced from one sample in a study of blood T cells in healthy people across ages. The authors ran a second PCR of about 7 to 12 cycles using a sample-barcoded 5' primer and a J-beta primer mix. TCRdb re-called the 5' RACE reads through MiXCR, storing one row per CDR3 protein. The table lists roughly 1.6 million distinct CDR3 sequences, about 32% of them singletons. Material: blood. The receptors stem from a woman in her 30s in good health.

This clonotype turned up a few times. This chain joins TRBV6-5 and TRBJ1-2; TRBD1 matches at 10 bases. Germline V lookup: CDR1 MNHEY, CDR2 SVGAGI. CDR3 length equals 15 residues. The J segment lost 5 bases and the V segment lost 5 bases, leaving 8 bases of the junction unmatched. The CDR3 DNA reads TGTGCCAGCAGTCCGACCGGGACAGGGGATTATGGCTACACCTTC. Its translation is CASSPTGTGDYGYTF.

Points on this clonotype: An end of the junction differs from the germline gene, which may be a read error. The chain links TRBV5-4 to TRBJ2-1; 11 bases line up with TRBD2. Germline V CDR1 and CDR2: SGHNT, YYREEE (reference sequence). This CDR3 contains 16 residues. This CDR3 is CTSSLLAGGFRNEQFF. DNA of the CDR3: TGTACCAGCAGCTTGCTAGCGGGAGGTTTTAGGAATGAGCAGTTCTTC.

This clonotype appeared a few times. The V gene is TRBV20-1, the J gene TRBJ1-5; D not certain. CDR3 size: 16 residues. Germline V CDR1 and CDR2: DFQATT, SNEGSKA (reference sequence). Trimming left V 2 bases short and J 3 bases short, with 17 bases between. The CDR3 DNA reads TGCAGTGCTAGATTGGCGTCCGGGTCGGACAATCAGCCCCAGCATTTT. Its translation is CSARLASGSDNQPQHF.

CDR3 in DNA: TGTGCCAGCCGGGGGGTCGGCCAGGTCTATGGCTACACCTTC. This sequence encodes CASRGVGQVYGYTF. This chain connects TRBV6-1 to TRBJ1-2, with D possibly matching TRBD1 (5 bases). The CDR3 has 14 amino acids. CDR1 MNHNS and CDR2 SASEGT come from the germline V gene. The V end was cut by 8 bases, the J end by 4 bases, with 17 bases between.

V is TRBV6-1 and J is TRBJ2-7; possibly TRBD1 or TRBD2 for D (5 bases each). The CDR3 covers 14 residues. Germline V gene sequence: CDR1 MNHNS, CDR2 SASEGT. V lost 8 bases and J lost 7, with 21 bases in between. This chain's CDR3 is CASVDWGKGGEQYF. DNA of the CDR3: TGTGCCAGCGTTGACTGGGGGAAAGGTGGTGAGCAGTACTTC.

The chain uses TRBV7-2 and TRBJ2-1, with 12 bases matching TRBD2. V gave up 0 bases and J gave up 3 bases; unmatched junction bases: 6. CDR1 is SGHTA and CDR2 is FQGNSA in the germline V gene. The CDR3 runs to 18 residues. The CDR3 DNA is TGTGCCAGCAGCTTAGCGAGGCCTAGCGGGGGGGTCTACAATGAGCAGTTCTTC. Its protein product is CASSLARPSGGVYNEQFF. Full variable domain (outside the CDR3, taken from reference TRBV7-2 and TRBJ2-1): GAGVSQSPSNKVTEKGKDVELRCDPISGHTALYWYRQSLGQGLEFLIYFQGNSAPDKSGLPSDRFSAERTGGSVSTLTIQRTQQEDSAVYLCASSLARPSGGVYNEQFFGPGTRLTVL.

This clonotype was recorded at least ten times. The V call is TRBV4-1, the J call TRBJ1-1; TRBD1 matches 9 bases. This CDR3 comprises 17 residues. Trimming removed 1 base from V and 0 bases from J; junction bases left unmatched: 6. Germline assignment: CDR1 MGHRA and CDR2 YSYEKL. The chain's CDR3 is CASSQGPGTGLNTEAFF. The CDR3 bases are TGCGCCAGCAGCCAAGGTCCCGGGACAGGGTTGAACACTGAAGCTTTCTTT.

The CDR3 region is CASSLGGLAAIYNEQFF. CDR3 DNA sequence: TGTGCCAGCAGCTTAGGGGGACTAGCGGCAATCTACAATGAGCAGTTCTTC. The chain carries TRBV11-2 and TRBJ2-1, with 11 positions matching TRBD2. Trimming removed 1 base from V and 3 bases from J; junction bases left unmatched: 5. This CDR3 has 17 residues. Per germline, CDR1 SGHAT and CDR2 FQNNGV.